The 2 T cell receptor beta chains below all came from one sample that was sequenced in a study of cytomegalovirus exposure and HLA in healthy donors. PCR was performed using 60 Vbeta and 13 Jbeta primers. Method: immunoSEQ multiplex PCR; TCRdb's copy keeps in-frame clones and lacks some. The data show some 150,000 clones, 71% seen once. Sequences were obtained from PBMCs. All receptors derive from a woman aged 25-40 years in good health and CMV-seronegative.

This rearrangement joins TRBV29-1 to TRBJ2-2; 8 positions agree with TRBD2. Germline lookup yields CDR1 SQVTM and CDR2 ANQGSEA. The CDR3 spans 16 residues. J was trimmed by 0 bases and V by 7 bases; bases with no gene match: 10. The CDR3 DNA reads TGCAGCGCAGCGAAAAATAGCGGGGCGAACACCGGGGAGCTGTTTTTT. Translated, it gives CSAAKNSGANTGELFF.

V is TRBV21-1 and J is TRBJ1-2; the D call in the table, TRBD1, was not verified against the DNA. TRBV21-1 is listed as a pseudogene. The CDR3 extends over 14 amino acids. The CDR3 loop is CASSKGRGIYGYTF. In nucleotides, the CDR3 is TGTGCCAGCAGCAAGGGCAGGGGTATCTACGGCTACACCTTC.